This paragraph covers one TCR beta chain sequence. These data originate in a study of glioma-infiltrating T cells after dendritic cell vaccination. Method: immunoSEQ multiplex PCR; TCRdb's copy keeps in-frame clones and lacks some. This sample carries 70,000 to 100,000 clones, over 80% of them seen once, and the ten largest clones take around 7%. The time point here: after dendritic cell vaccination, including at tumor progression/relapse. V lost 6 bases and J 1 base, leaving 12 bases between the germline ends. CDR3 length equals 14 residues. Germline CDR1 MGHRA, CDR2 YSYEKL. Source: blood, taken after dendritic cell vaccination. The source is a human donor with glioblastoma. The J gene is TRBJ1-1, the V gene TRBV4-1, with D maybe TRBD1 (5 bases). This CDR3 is CASRPTGPNTEAFF. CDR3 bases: TGCGCCAGCAGACCCACAGGACCGAACACTGAAGCTTTCTTT.